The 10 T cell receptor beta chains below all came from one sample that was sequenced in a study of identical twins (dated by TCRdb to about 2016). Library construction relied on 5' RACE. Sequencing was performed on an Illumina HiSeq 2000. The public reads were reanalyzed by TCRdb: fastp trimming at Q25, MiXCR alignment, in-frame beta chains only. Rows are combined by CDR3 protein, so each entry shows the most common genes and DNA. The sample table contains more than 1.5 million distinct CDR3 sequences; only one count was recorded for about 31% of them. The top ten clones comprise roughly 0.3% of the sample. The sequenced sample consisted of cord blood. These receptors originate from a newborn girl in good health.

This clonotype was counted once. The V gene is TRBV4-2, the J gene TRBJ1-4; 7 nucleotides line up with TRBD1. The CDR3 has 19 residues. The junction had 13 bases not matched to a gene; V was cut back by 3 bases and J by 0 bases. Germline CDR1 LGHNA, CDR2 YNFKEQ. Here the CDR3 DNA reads TGTGCCAGCAGCCACACTCCCGCCAGGGGGTTTGCAACTAATGAAAAACTGTTTTTT. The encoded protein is CASSHTPARGFATNEKLFF.

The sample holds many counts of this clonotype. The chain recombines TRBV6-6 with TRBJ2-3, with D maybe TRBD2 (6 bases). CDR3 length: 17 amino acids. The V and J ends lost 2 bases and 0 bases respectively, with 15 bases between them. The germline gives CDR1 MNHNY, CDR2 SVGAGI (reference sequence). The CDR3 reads CASSYAEWGTSTDTQYF. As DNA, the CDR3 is TGTGCCAGCAGTTACGCTGAATGGGGGACTAGCACAGATACGCAGTATTTT.

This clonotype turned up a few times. CDR3 in amino acids: CASSLRPGRDEKLFF. The CDR3 DNA reads as TGTGCCAGCAGCTTGCGTCCGGGGAGAGATGAAAAACTGTTTTTT. This chain uses TRBV5-6 with TRBJ1-4; D not resolved. V lost 1 base and J 6 bases, leaving 13 bases between the germline ends. The CDR3 is made up of 15 amino acids. The germline CDR1 and CDR2 sequences are SGHDT and YYEEEE. Supplemented by reference TRBV5-6 and TRBJ1-4, the full variable domain reads DAGVTQSPTHLIKTRGQQVTLRCSPKSGHDTVSWYQQALGQGPQFIFQYYEEEERQRGNFPDRFSGHQFPNYSSELNVNALLLGDSALYLCASSLRPGRDEKLFFGSGTQLSVL.

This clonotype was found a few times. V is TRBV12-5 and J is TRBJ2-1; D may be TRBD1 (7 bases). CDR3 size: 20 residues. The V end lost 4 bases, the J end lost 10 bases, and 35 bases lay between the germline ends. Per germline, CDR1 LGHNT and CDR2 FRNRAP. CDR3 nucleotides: TGTGCTAGTGGTTCCCCGGGACAGTTTCCTTCGGGACTCCACCTCGGCGAGCAGTTCTTC. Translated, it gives CASGSPGQFPSGLHLGEQFF.

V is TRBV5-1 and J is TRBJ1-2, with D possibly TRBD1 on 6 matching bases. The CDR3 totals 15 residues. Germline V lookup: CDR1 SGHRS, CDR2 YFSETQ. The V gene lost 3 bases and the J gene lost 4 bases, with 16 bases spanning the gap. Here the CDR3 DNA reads TGCGCCAGCAGCTCGGTACAGGGATTTAGCTATGGCTACACCTTC. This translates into CASSSVQGFSYGYTF.

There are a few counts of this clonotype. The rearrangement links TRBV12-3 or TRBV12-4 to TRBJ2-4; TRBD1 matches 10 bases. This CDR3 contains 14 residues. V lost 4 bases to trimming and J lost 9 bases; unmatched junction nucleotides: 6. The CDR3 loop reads CASSSATGGGIQYF. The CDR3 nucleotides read TGTGCCAGCAGTTCCGCGACAGGGGGCGGCATTCAGTACTTC.

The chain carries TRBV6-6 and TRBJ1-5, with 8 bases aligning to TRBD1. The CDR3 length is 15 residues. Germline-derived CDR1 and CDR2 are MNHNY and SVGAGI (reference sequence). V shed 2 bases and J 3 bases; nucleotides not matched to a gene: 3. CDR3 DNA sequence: TGTGCCAGCAGTTACGGCAGGGGGCTCAATCAGCCCCAGCATTTT. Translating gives CASSYGRGLNQPQHF.

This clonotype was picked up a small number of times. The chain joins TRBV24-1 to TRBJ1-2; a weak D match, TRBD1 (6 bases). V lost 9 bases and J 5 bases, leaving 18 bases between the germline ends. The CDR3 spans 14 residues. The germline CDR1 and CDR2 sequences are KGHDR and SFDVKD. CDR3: CATEGTGGQYGYTF. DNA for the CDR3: TGTGCCACCGAGGGGACCGGGGGGCAATATGGCTACACCTTC.

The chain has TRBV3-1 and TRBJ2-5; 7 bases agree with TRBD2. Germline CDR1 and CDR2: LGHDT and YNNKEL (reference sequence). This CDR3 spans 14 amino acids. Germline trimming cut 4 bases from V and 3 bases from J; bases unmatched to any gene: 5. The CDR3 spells CASSPGLYEETQYF. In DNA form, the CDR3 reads TGTGCCAGCAGCCCGGGACTATACGAAGAGACCCAGTACTTC.

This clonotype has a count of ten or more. For the CDR3, the DNA is TGTGCCAGCAGCATGGACACAGATACGCAGTATTTT. Translation gives CASSMDTDTQYF. The J gene is TRBJ2-3, the V gene TRBV7-9; no definite D call. V was shortened by 5 bases and J by 2 bases, with 5 bases between the two germline ends. Germline V lookup: CDR1 SEHNR, CDR2 FQNEAQ (reference sequence). The length of the CDR3 is 12 residues.